Listed here are 22 T cell receptor beta chains from one sample, sequenced in a study of control samples from healthy donors and cancer patients (dated by TCRdb to about 2020). Receptor amplification or capture employed the immunoSEQ multiplex PCR assay. Not all clones reach the TCRdb copy of this immuneACCESS table, which keeps in-frame sequences only. Checked studies attribute under half of the gap to unresolved V genes and leave the rest unexplained. The sample data list 89,000 or so clones, and over 75% of these were observed just once. Of the sample, around 18% is held by the ten largest clones. Sequenced input: blood. These receptors originate from a man over 45 in good health.

This clone was seen just once. The gene calls are TRBV10-2 and TRBJ2-5; 10 bases line up with TRBD1. Losses at the gene ends were 5 bases for V and 2 bases for J; bases not matched to a gene: 2. CDR1 and CDR2 (germline): WSHSY, SAAADI. This CDR3 region has 14 residues. The CDR3 loop is CASSPDRGQETQYF. In nucleotides, the CDR3 is TGCGCCAGCAGTCCGGACAGGGGGCAAGAGACCCAGTACTTC.

This clone turned up a few times. The rearrangement links TRBV7-2 to TRBJ2-1; 8 positions agree with TRBD2. Germline CDR1 and CDR2: SGHTA and FQGNSA. CDR3 size: 16 residues. The V gene end was trimmed by 3 bases and the J gene end by 0 bases; junction bases not matched to a gene: 4. CDR3 in DNA: TGTGCCAGCAGCTTTAGCGGGGCCAGCTCCTACAATGAGCAGTTCTTC. Protein product: CASSFSGASSYNEQFF. Filled out from reference TRBV7-2 and TRBJ2-1, the complete variable domain reads GAGVSQSPSNKVTEKGKDVELRCDPISGHTALYWYRQSLGQGLEFLIYFQGNSAPDKSGLPSDRFSAERTGGSVSTLTIQRTQQEDSAVYLCASSFSGASSYNEQFFGPGTRLTVL.

The V call is TRBV4-1, the J call TRBJ2-1; 8 nucleotides agree with TRBD2. This CDR3 is 15 amino acids long. In germline, CDR1 is MGHRA, CDR2 YSYEKL. The junction had 11 bases not matched to a gene; V was cut back by 5 bases and J by 8 bases. As DNA, the CDR3 is TGCGCCAGCAGCTACGGGGGCCTAGCGGGCGATGAGCAGTTCTTC. As protein: CASSYGGLAGDEQFF.

The chain joins TRBV14 to TRBJ1-1; the D is unclear. V was trimmed by 0 bases and J by 4 bases, leaving 6 bases between them. Germline V gene lookup returns CDR1 SGHDN and CDR2 FVKESK. The CDR3 covers 13 residues. CDR3 nucleotides: TGTGCCAGCAGCCAAGATCGGGGCACTGAAGCTTTCTTT. Translating it yields CASSQDRGTEAFF.

The chain uses TRBV12-3 or TRBV12-4 and TRBJ1-5; tentatively, D is TRBD1 (5 bases). This CDR3 has 13 amino acids. V gave up 6 bases and J gave up 7 bases, with 13 bases separating them. DNA of the CDR3: TGTGCCAGCAGCCCCTTCGGGGGGCAGCCCCAGCATTTT. Its translation is CASSPFGGQPQHF.

The CDR3 DNA reads as TGTGCCAGCTGGACTAGCGGGAGAGATGAGCAGTTCTTC. This translates into CASWTSGRDEQFF. The chain uses TRBV7-2 and TRBJ2-1; 13 nucleotides line up with TRBD2. The V gene's germline CDR1 is SGHTA and CDR2 FQGNSA. J gave up 8 bases and V 8 bases, and 3 bases lay outside the gene matches. CDR3 length: 13 amino acids.

CDR3 nucleotides: TGCGCCAGCAGCCGCTTCTTAAATCCGGGACAGGGGTTGGACACTGAAGCTTTCTTT. Translated, it gives CASSRFLNPGQGLDTEAFF. The chain recombines TRBV4-3 with TRBJ1-1; TRBD1 matches at 10 bases. Per germline, CDR1 LGHNA and CDR2 YSLEER. J was trimmed by 3 bases and V by 4 bases; bases with no gene match: 17. This CDR3 spans 19 amino acids.

The V and J genes are TRBV5-8 and TRBJ1-5; D is unclear. V was cut by 4 bases and J by 0 bases, with 14 bases left in between. CDR3 length: 16 amino acids. CDR1 is SGHTS and CDR2 is YDEGEE in the germline V gene. The CDR3 is CASSAYGQYSNQPQHF. The CDR3 DNA follows: TGTGCCAGCAGCGCCTACGGGCAGTATAGCAATCAGCCCCAGCATTTT. Variable domain in full (rest from reference TRBV5-8 and TRBJ1-5): EAGVTQSPTHLIKTRGQQATLRCSPISGHTSVYWYQQALGLGLQFLLWYDEGEERNRGNFPPRFSGRQFPNYSSELNVNALELEDSALYLCASSAYGQYSNQPQHFGDGTRLSIL.

The CDR3 sequence is CSVAGTPNEKLFF. The CDR3 bases are TGCAGCGTTGCGGGCACCCCTAATGAAAAACTGTTTTTT. The J gene is TRBJ1-4, the V gene TRBV29-1; no clear D. Germline V lookup: CDR1 SQVTM, CDR2 ANQGSEA. CDR3 length equals 13 residues. With 4 bases removed from V and 3 bases from J, the gap between germline ends came to 9 bases.

The J gene is TRBJ1-1, the V gene TRBV6-5, with a weak D call TRBD1 (6 bases). Germline values: CDR1 MNHEY, CDR2 SVGAGI. This CDR3 contains 14 residues. V gave up 4 bases and J gave up 1 base, with 10 bases separating them. CDR3 DNA: TGTGCCAGCAGTTGGGTACAGGGGAACACTGAAGCTTTCTTT. It codes for CASSWVQGNTEAFF.

The chain uses TRBV18 and TRBJ1-3; 7 positions match TRBD1. The CDR3 runs 16 residues. V lost 2 bases and J lost 0; bases outside the gene matches: 4. Germline V gene lookup returns CDR1 KGHSH and CDR2 LQKENI. The CDR3 spells CASSPGTAPSGNTIYF. CDR3 bases: TGTGCCAGCTCACCAGGGACAGCTCCCTCTGGAAACACCATATATTTT. The complete variable domain, with remaining parts taken from reference TRBV18 and TRBJ1-3, reads NAGVMQNPRHLVRRRGQEARLRCSPMKGHSHVYWYRQLPEEGLKFMVYLQKENIIDESGMPKERFSAEFPKEGPSILRIQQVVRGDSAAYFCASSPGTAPSGNTIYFGEGSWLTVV.

V is TRBV19 and J is TRBJ1-5; D remains ambiguous. The CDR3 loop spans 17 amino acids. Trimming removed 4 bases at V and 0 bases at J, with 16 bases between. CDR1 is LNHDA and CDR2 is SQIVND in the germline V gene (reference sequence). The chain's CDR3 is CASSKALREGSNQPQHF. DNA for the CDR3: TGTGCCAGTAGTAAGGCCCTCCGCGAAGGTAGCAATCAGCCCCAGCATTTT.

This clone was picked up one time. The chain combines TRBV5-1 with TRBJ1-6; TRBD1 matches 10 bases. Germline values: CDR1 SGHRS, CDR2 YFSETQ. The CDR3 sequence is 15 residues long. V trimming: 3 bases; J trimming: 7 bases; junction bases outside the gene matches: 4. CDR3 bases: TGCGCCAGCAGCTCGGGGACAGGGGCGAATTCACCCCTCCACTTT. Amino acid sequence: CASSSGTGANSPLHF.

The chain recombines TRBV6-2 or TRBV6-3 with TRBJ1-2; D unresolved. The V gene's germline CDR1 is MNHEY and CDR2 SVGEGT. The V and J ends lost 5 bases and 7 bases respectively, with 8 bases between them. This CDR3 has 11 amino acids. CDR3 DNA sequence: TGTGCCAGCAGTAGAGGTGGTGGCTACACCTTC. It encodes CASSRGGGYTF.

The rearrangement links TRBV25-1 to TRBJ2-7; TRBD1 agrees at 9 bases. This CDR3 is 14 amino acids long. The ends lost 4 bases at V and 3 bases at J; junction bases unmatched: 4. Germline CDR1 is MGHDK and CDR2 is SYGVNS. The chain's CDR3 is CASSGDRDDYEQYF. The CDR3 DNA follows: TGTGCCAGCAGTGGGGACAGGGATGACTACGAGCAGTACTTC.

The genes are TRBV9 and TRBJ2-5, with TRBD2 identical over 13 bases. Germline CDR1 is SGDLS and CDR2 is YYNGEE. This CDR3 comprises 17 residues. Trimming cost V 0 bases and J 5 bases; bases outside gene matches: 7. In DNA, the CDR3 is TGTGCCAGCAGCGTAGGTACTAGCGGGAGGGCCGGGGAGACCCAGTACTTC. It codes for CASSVGTSGRAGETQYF.

The chain carries TRBV5-4 and TRBJ2-3; TRBD2 is a possible D gene (5 bases). Trimming took off 4 bases at V and 11 bases at J, with 17 bases between the two ends. This CDR3 has 13 residues. Looked up from germline, CDR1 is SGHNT and CDR2 is YYREEE (reference sequence). CDR3 DNA: TGTGCCAGCAGCCTCCCCCCAGAGGGATTGCAGTATTTT. The encoded protein is CASSLPPEGLQYF.

The chain couples TRBV18 to TRBJ1-1; D uncertain. This CDR3 has 13 residues. Germline V gene sequence: CDR1 KGHSH, CDR2 LQKENI. V lost 2 bases and J 1 base, leaving 5 bases between the germline ends. The CDR3 coding sequence is TGTGCCAGCTCACCAGACGGGAACACTGAAGCTTTCTTT. Amino acids: CASSPDGNTEAFF. The variable domain in full, with the rest retrieved from reference TRBV18 and TRBJ1-1, is NAGVMQNPRHLVRRRGQEARLRCSPMKGHSHVYWYRQLPEEGLKFMVYLQKENIIDESGMPKERFSAEFPKEGPSILRIQQVVRGDSAAYFCASSPDGNTEAFFGQGTRLTVV.

V is TRBV12-3 or TRBV12-4 and J is TRBJ1-6, with TRBD1 matching 7 bases. The CDR3 is 13 amino acids. V trimming: 3 bases; J trimming: 11 bases; junction bases outside the gene matches: 4. In DNA form, the CDR3 reads TGTGCCAGCAGTTTCGCAGGGGGTGCACCCCTCCACTTT. Its translation is CASSFAGGAPLHF.

J is TRBJ2-5 and V is TRBV9, with D perhaps matching TRBD2 (6 bases). Germline CDR1 reads SGDLS; CDR2 reads YYNGEE. The CDR3 sequence is 13 residues long. The V and J ends lost 0 bases and 5 bases respectively, with 8 bases between them. The CDR3 nucleotides are TGTGCCAGCAGCGTAGGCGGGGAGGAGACCCAGTACTTC. Its protein is CASSVGGEETQYF.

This clone was counted only a few times. This chain joins TRBV2 and TRBJ2-2, with D possibly matching TRBD1 (5 bases). Germline CDR1 SNHLY, CDR2 FYNNEI. The CDR3 is made up of 12 amino acids. The V end lost 6 bases, the J end lost 3 bases, and 5 bases lay between the germline ends. This CDR3 is CASRGDTGELFF. CDR3 nucleotides: TGTGCCAGCAGAGGGGACACCGGGGAGCTGTTTTTT.

The rearrangement links TRBV7-3 to TRBJ2-1, with 12 bases matching TRBD2. Germline V lookup: CDR1 SGHTA, CDR2 FQGTGA. J lost 4 bases, V lost 2 bases, and 6 bases had no gene match. The CDR3 runs to 17 residues. CDR3 region: CASSLLAGGPDYNEQFF. CDR3 bases: TGTGCCAGCAGCTTACTAGCGGGGGGGCCGGATTACAATGAGCAGTTCTTC. Full variable domain (missing parts from reference TRBV7-3 and TRBJ2-1): GAGVSQTPSNKVTEKGKYVELRCDPISGHTALYWYRQSLGQGPEFLIYFQGTGAADDSGLPNDRFFAVRPEGSVSTLKIQRTERGDSAVYLCASSLLAGGPDYNEQFFGPGTRLTVL.